This T cell receptor beta chain was observed in a study of OX40 agonist ivuxolimab in advanced cancers. Whole-study results and caveats: At 0.1 to 3.0 mg/kg and by week 6, CD4+ and CD8+ T cells in the blood had expanded clonally.

The CDR3 contains 11 residues. V lost 5 bases to trimming and J lost 8 bases, with 10 bases between them. Germline V lookup: CDR1 DFQATT, CDR2 SNEGSKA (reference sequence). Method: immunoSEQ multiplex PCR; TCRdb's copy keeps in-frame clones and lacks some. The table records about 67,000 clones, approximately 90% of them present only once. This clone was detected only once. Its target is unknown. The sequencing used CD4+ or CD8+ T cells sorted from blood, collected in a trial of the OX40 agonist ivuxolimab. This TCR was sampled from an adult with an advanced solid tumor such as melanoma, head and neck, liver or kidney cancer. V usage is TRBV20-1 and J usage is TRBJ2-1; D is unresolved. The CDR3 loop is CSASTRDEQFF. The DNA of the CDR3 is TGCAGTGCTTCTACCCGAGATGAGCAGTTCTTC.